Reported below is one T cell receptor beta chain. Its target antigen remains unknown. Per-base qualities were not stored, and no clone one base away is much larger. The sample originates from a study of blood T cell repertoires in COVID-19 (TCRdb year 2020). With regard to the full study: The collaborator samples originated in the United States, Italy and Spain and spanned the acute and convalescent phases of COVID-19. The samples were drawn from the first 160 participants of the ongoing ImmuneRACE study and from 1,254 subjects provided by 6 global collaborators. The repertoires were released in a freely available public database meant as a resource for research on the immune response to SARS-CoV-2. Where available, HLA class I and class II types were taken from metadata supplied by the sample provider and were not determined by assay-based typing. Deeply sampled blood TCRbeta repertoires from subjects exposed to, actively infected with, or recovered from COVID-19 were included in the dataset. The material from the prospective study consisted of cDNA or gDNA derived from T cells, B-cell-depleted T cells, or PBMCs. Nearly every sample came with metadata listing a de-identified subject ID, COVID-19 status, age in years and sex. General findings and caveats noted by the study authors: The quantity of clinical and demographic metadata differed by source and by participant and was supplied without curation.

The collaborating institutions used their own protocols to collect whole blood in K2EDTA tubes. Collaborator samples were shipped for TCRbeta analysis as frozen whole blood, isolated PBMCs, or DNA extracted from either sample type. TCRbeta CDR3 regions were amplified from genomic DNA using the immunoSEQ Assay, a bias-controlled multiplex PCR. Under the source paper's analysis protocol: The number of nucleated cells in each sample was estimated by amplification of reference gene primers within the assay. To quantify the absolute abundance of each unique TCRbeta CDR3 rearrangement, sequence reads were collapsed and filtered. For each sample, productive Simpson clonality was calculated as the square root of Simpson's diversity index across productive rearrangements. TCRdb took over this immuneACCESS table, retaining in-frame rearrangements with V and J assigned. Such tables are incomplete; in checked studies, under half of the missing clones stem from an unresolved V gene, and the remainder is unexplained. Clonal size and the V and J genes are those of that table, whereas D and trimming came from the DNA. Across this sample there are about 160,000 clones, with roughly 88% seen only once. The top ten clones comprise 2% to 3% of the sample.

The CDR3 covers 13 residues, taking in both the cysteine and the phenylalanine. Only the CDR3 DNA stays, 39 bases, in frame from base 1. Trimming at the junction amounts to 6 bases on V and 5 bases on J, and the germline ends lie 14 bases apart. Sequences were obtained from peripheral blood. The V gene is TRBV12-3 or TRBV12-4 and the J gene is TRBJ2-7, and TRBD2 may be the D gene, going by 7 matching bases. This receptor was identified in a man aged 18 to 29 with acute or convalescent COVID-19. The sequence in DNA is TGTGCCAGCAGGGGGGGGGCCATCGACGAGCAGTACTTC. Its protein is CASRGGAIDEQYF.